The 27 T cell receptor beta chains listed next were all sequenced from one sample in a study of blood T cell repertoires in COVID-19. TCRdb's table, derived via immunoSEQ multiplex PCR, lists solely in-frame clones and lacks some. The sample holds 12,000 or so clones, 82% seen once. The material sequenced was peripheral blood. The receptors were sampled from a human donor in a cohort sampled during active COVID-19.

This clone was picked up one time. The rearrangement links TRBV5-1 to TRBJ2-2, with D tentatively TRBD2 (5 bases). V was shortened by 4 bases and J by 4 bases, with 14 bases between the two germline ends. Per the germline V gene, CDR1 is SGHRS and CDR2 is YFSETQ. This CDR3 contains 15 residues. The CDR3 region is CASSLTEELTGELFF. In DNA form, the CDR3 reads TGCGCCAGCAGCCTCACGGAGGAGCTCACCGGGGAGCTGTTTTTT.

This clone was seen a few times. The chain is built from TRBV6-1 and TRBJ1-5; no reliable D call. This CDR3 is 15 amino acids long. CDR1 and CDR2 (germline): MNHNS, SASEGT. V lost 2 bases, J lost 4 bases, and 12 bases lay in between. CDR3 nucleotides: TGTGCCAGCAGTGAAACACCTACACAGAATCAGCCCCAGCATTTT. Its translation: CASSETPTQNQPQHF.

V usage is TRBV5-6 and J usage is TRBJ1-2, with 10 bases aligning to TRBD1. Germline assignment: CDR1 SGHDT and CDR2 YYEEEE. The CDR3 is 14 residues long. V lost 4 bases, J lost 4 bases, and 4 bases stayed unmatched. Written as DNA, the CDR3 is TGTGCCAGCAGCGGAAGGACAGGGGGCTATGGCTACACCTTC. Its protein product is CASSGRTGGYGYTF.

This chain uses TRBV6-5 with TRBJ1-5; D ambiguous. Germline V gene sequence: CDR1 MNHEY, CDR2 SVGAGI. Trimming stripped 6 bases from V and 9 bases from J, with 15 bases between. CDR3 length equals 13 residues. CDR3 in amino acids: CASSPRPGLPQHF. DNA for the CDR3: TGTGCCAGCAGCCCGCGGCCTGGACTGCCCCAGCATTTT.

The chain couples TRBV7-9 to TRBJ1-4, with D tentatively TRBD1 (6 bases). Germline assignment: CDR1 SEHNR and CDR2 FQNEAQ (reference sequence). The CDR3 spans 14 residues. V lost 5 bases and J lost 5, with 12 bases in between. The CDR3 DNA sequence: TGTGCCAGCAGCCCTGGACAGTCCAATGAAAAACTGTTTTTT. It yields the protein CASSPGQSNEKLFF.

This clone was counted between two and nine times. The chain has TRBV29-1 and TRBJ2-5; the match to TRBD2 covers 10 bases. There are 13 residues in the CDR3. V shed 7 bases and J 6 bases; nucleotides not matched to a gene: 8. Germline V gene sequence: CDR1 SQVTM, CDR2 ANQGSEA. The CDR3 loop is CSAGIAGGQTQYF. The DNA of the CDR3 is TGCAGCGCGGGGATAGCGGGGGGTCAGACCCAGTACTTC.

The gene calls are TRBV7-2 and TRBJ2-1; the match to TRBD2 covers 7 bases. The length of the CDR3 is 16 residues. Germline-derived CDR1 and CDR2 are SGHTA and FQGNSA. V shed 5 bases and J 6 bases; nucleotides not matched to a gene: 13. This CDR3 reads CASSDPGGTGTNEQFF. As DNA, the CDR3 is TGTGCCAGCAGCGACCCCGGGGGGACTGGGACCAATGAGCAGTTCTTC.

The rearrangement uses TRBV19 and TRBJ2-7; perhaps TRBD1 as D (6 bases). The V gene lost 3 bases and the J gene lost 4 bases, with 16 bases spanning the gap. The CDR3 extends over 15 amino acids. From germline, CDR1 is LNHDA and CDR2 SQIVND (reference sequence). CDR3 amino acids: CASSIGTSRVYEQYF. The CDR3 nucleotides read TGTGCCAGTAGTATCGGGACATCTAGGGTATACGAGCAGTACTTC. The whole variable domain, remainder taken from reference TRBV19 and TRBJ2-7, is DGGITQSPKYLFRKEGQNVTLSCEQNLNHDAMYWYRQDPGQGLRLIYYSQIVNDFQKGDIAEGYSVSREKKESFPLTVTSAQKNPTAFYLCASSIGTSRVYEQYFGPGTRLTVT.

CDR3 bases: TGCGCCAGCGGCTCCGGGACAGGGTCCTACGAGCAGTACTTC. Its protein product is CASGSGTGSYEQYF. The chain joins TRBV5-1 to TRBJ2-7; 9 positions match TRBD1. V dropped 7 bases and J dropped 1; count of bases not matched to a gene: 6. CDR1 SGHRS and CDR2 YFSETQ come from the germline V gene. There are 14 residues in the CDR3.

This CDR3 reads CASSHRQGIATNEKLFF. The CDR3 nucleotides are TGTGCCAGCAGCCACCGACAGGGGATTGCAACTAATGAAAAACTGTTTTTT. The chain combines TRBV4-2 with TRBJ1-4, with 8 bases that match TRBD1. V lost 3 bases, J lost 0 bases, and 6 bases stayed unmatched. Germline loops: CDR1 LGHNA, CDR2 YNFKEQ. The CDR3 length is 17 residues.

A remark on this clone: The germline gene is not matched at one end of the junction; a read error may be the cause. The rearrangement joins TRBV6-6 to TRBJ1-6; 8 bases align to TRBD1. The CDR3 spans 15 residues. The germline V gene has CDR1 MNHNY and CDR2 SVGAGI (reference sequence). The CDR3 sequence: CASKTRDRLNSSLHF. The CDR3 DNA is TGTGCCAGCAAAACCCGGGACAGGCTAAATTCATCCCTCCACTTT.

This rearrangement joins TRBV4-1 to TRBJ2-4, with TRBD1 matching over 10 bases. The CDR3 runs 20 residues. Germline V lookup: CDR1 MGHRA, CDR2 YSYEKL. V lost 1 base, J lost 1 base, and 13 bases stayed unmatched. The CDR3 DNA sequence: TGCGCCAGCAGCCAAGGCCGGGACAGGGGTCTAGAAATCGCCAAAAACATTCAGTACTTC. Encoded protein: CASSQGRDRGLEIAKNIQYF.

The chain uses TRBV18 and TRBJ1-1; tentative D call: TRBD1 (6 bases). The V end lost 3 bases, the J end lost 2 bases, and 16 bases lay between the germline ends. The CDR3 spans 16 residues. From germline, CDR1 is KGHSH and CDR2 LQKENI. CDR3 protein: CASSPLVSTGNTEAFF. CDR3 coding DNA: TGTGCCAGCTCACCCCTAGTCTCGACAGGCAACACTGAAGCTTTCTTT.

This chain links TRBV6-5 with TRBJ1-1; 10 bases align to TRBD1. The J segment lost 6 bases and the V segment lost 6 bases, leaving 4 bases of the junction unmatched. Germline lookup yields CDR1 MNHEY and CDR2 SVGAGI. The CDR3 consists of 13 residues. In nucleotides, the CDR3 is TGTGCCAGCAGGGGGACAGGGGTTTCTGAAGCTTTCTTT. Translating gives CASRGTGVSEAFF.

The chain joins TRBV2 to TRBJ1-4; maybe TRBD1 (5 bases). Trimming removed 7 bases from V and 7 bases from J, with 13 bases in between. There are 13 residues in the CDR3. In germline, CDR1 is SNHLY, CDR2 FYNNEI. The CDR3 reads CASNRGGGEKLFF. Written as DNA, the CDR3 is TGTGCCAGCAATCGCGGGGGGGGTGAAAAACTGTTTTTT.

The chain combines TRBV7-3 with TRBJ1-2; 9 bases are a match to TRBD1. V trimming: 5 bases; J trimming: 4 bases; junction bases outside the gene matches: 2. The CDR3 contains 13 residues. CDR1 is SGHTA, CDR2 FQGTGA, per germline. CDR3 loop: CASSPGQGYGYTF. As DNA, the CDR3 is TGTGCCAGCAGCCCGGGACAGGGCTATGGCTACACCTTC.

The CDR3 here is CASSRGDYGYTF. The CDR3 region has the DNA TGTGCCAGCAGTCGGGGGGACTATGGCTACACCTTC. The V gene is TRBV7-9, the J gene TRBJ1-2, with D perhaps TRBD1 (5 bases). Germline-derived CDR1 and CDR2 are SEHNR and FQNEAQ (reference sequence). The CDR3 has 12 amino acids. V lost 6 bases, J lost 3 bases, and 8 bases lay in between.

The rearrangement uses TRBV5-1 and TRBJ1-6; 7 bases line up with TRBD1. CDR3 length: 16 residues. Per the germline V gene, CDR1 is SGHRS and CDR2 is YFSETQ. V gave up 4 bases and J gave up 0 bases; unmatched junction bases: 4. The DNA of the CDR3 is TGCGCCAGCAGCCTAGGACAGGCCTCCTATAATTCACCCCTCCACTTT. Its protein product is CASSLGQASYNSPLHF.

The rearrangement uses TRBV19 and TRBJ2-1, with 7 bases that match TRBD1. With 5 bases clipped from V and 2 bases from J, the junction kept 12 bases outside the gene matches. CDR1 is LNHDA, CDR2 SQIVND, per germline (reference sequence). The CDR3 spans 17 residues. In DNA, the CDR3 is TGTGCCAGTAGTCCCCCGACAGGGCTACTTCCCTACAATGAGCAGTTCTTC. Encoded protein: CASSPPTGLLPYNEQFF.

This CDR3 reads CASSTAGLIYSGNTIYF. The CDR3 DNA sequence: TGTGCCAGTAGTACCGCGGGACTGATTTACTCTGGAAACACCATATATTTT. J is TRBJ1-3 and V is TRBV19; D possibly corresponds to TRBD1 (5 bases). This CDR3 contains 17 residues. In germline, CDR1 is LNHDA, CDR2 SQIVND (reference sequence). Trimming removed 4 bases at V and 0 bases at J, with 16 bases between.

The chain employs TRBV7-6 and TRBJ2-1; possibly TRBD1 for D (5 bases). The CDR3 contains 15 residues. Trimming left V 2 bases short and J 0 bases short, with 8 bases between. The germline CDR1 and CDR2 sequences are SGHVS and FNYEAQ. CDR3: CASSLNQGSYNEQFF. The CDR3 coding sequence is TGTGCCAGCAGCTTAAATCAGGGCTCCTACAATGAGCAGTTCTTC.

CDR3 region: CAISEDRVWVYEQYF. In nucleotides, the CDR3 is TGTGCCATCAGTGAGGACAGGGTTTGGGTCTACGAGCAGTACTTC. The rearrangement uses TRBV10-3 and TRBJ2-7; TRBD1 matches at 7 bases. V lost 2 bases to trimming and J lost 3 bases; unmatched junction nucleotides: 7. CDR3 length: 15 amino acids. In germline, CDR1 is ENHRY, CDR2 SYGVKD.

This chain uses TRBV7-6 with TRBJ2-5; perhaps TRBD1 as D (6 bases). This CDR3 has 12 amino acids. CDR1 SGHVS and CDR2 FNYEAQ come from the germline V gene. The V end lost 4 bases, the J end lost 8 bases, and 11 bases lay between the germline ends. The CDR3 region is CASSSRGETQYF. Here the CDR3 DNA reads TGTGCCAGCAGCTCCAGGGGTGAAACCCAGTACTTC.

This chain uses TRBV4-1 with TRBJ2-1; possible D gene TRBD2, 6 bases. V shed 2 bases and J shed 3 bases, with 14 bases lying between them. Looked up from germline, CDR1 is MGHRA and CDR2 is YSYEKL. The CDR3 covers 16 residues. The CDR3 is CASSQYSGTLYNEQFF. As DNA, the CDR3 is TGCGCCAGCAGCCAATATAGCGGCACCCTCTACAATGAGCAGTTCTTC.

The CDR3 spells CAWTPGQGNTGELFF. CDR3 sequence (DNA): TGTGCCTGGACACCGGGACAGGGGAACACCGGGGAGCTGTTTTTT. J is TRBJ2-2 and V is TRBV30; TRBD1 agrees at 9 bases. V lost 4 bases, J lost 1 base, and 4 bases stayed unmatched. Looked up from germline, CDR1 is GTSNPN and CDR2 is SVGIG (reference sequence). CDR3 size: 15 residues.

The chain employs TRBV29-1 and TRBJ2-5; 8 bases agree with TRBD1. CDR1 is SQVTM, CDR2 ANQGSEA, per germline. J lost 4 bases, V lost 3 bases, and 10 bases had no gene match. The CDR3 loop spans 15 amino acids. In DNA, the CDR3 is TGCAGCGTTGAGGGGGCAGGGGGCATAGGAGAGACCCAGTACTTC. Encoded protein: CSVEGAGGIGETQYF.

V is TRBV27 and J is TRBJ2-7; the D gene is possibly TRBD1 (5 bases). There are 16 residues in the CDR3. Trimming took 3 bases from V and 3 from J, leaving 18 bases between them. Germline CDR1 reads MNHEY; CDR2 reads SMNVEV (reference sequence). CDR3 sequence: CASSFLRAGKGYEQYF. The CDR3, as DNA: TGTGCCAGCAGTTTCCTCAGGGCTGGTAAGGGCTACGAGCAGTACTTC.